In its sample, the clone carrying this TCR beta chain was seen a few times. Its antigen is undetermined. Primers included in the PCR were 60 Vbeta and 13 Jbeta primers. Original processing notes: About 10 million of 80 million or so unique TCR beta chains were shared, per a later count. TCRdb keeps only in-frame clones here, not all; method: immunoSEQ multiplex PCR. D and trimming were read from the DNA, whereas the V and J calls and clone size are those reported in that table. This sample has 90,000 to 150,000 clones, with around 84% found just once. The CDR3 totals 14 residues. Trimming removed 4 bases at V and 8 bases at J, with 17 bases between. The V gene's germline CDR1 is LGHNA and CDR2 YSLEER. These data belong to a study of cytomegalovirus exposure and HLA in healthy donors. Study as a whole: Among around 200 million T cells, an earlier analysis found roughly 120 million unique TCR beta sequences. General study findings and limits: When analyzed later, a missense DCLRE1C variant was found to be linked to TCR beta V- and J-gene trimming. The study put 160 or so TCR beta chains on its list as cytomegalovirus-associated.

What was sequenced was PBMCs. This TCR derives from a woman in her 30s in good health and CMV-seropositive. The J gene is TRBJ1-2, the V gene TRBV4-3; D call uncertain. As DNA, the CDR3 is TGCGCCAGCAGCCGCGGAACCCCCGGGAGAGGCTACACCTTC. Its translation is CASSRGTPGRGYTF.